This entry concerns a single T cell receptor (beta chain). No antigen is known for it. The junction differs from germline at one of its ends, possibly a read error. Germline assignment: CDR1 SSHAT and CDR2 FNYEAQ (reference sequence). The length of the CDR3 is 13 residues. The primer mix had 60 Vbeta and 13 Jbeta primers. Clones were sequenced by immunoSEQ multiplex PCR, and TCRdb holds only the in-frame ones, with some missing. The data hold fewer than 150,000 clones, with around 73% observed a single time. This sample was taken from a study of cytomegalovirus exposure and HLA in healthy donors. Study-wide findings and caveats: TCR beta V segments were, for the most part, productive about 87% or about 30% of the time in an earlier analysis.

Sequenced sample: PBMCs. This sequence was found in a woman aged 25-40 years in good health and CMV-seropositive. J is TRBJ2-1 and V is TRBV7-7; no clear D gene. CDR3 in amino acids: CASSLGSSDEQFF. Written as DNA, the CDR3 is TGTGCTAGCAGCTTAGGCTCGAGTGATGAGCAGTTCTTC. Full variable domain (remainder filled in from reference TRBV7-7 and TRBJ2-1): GAGVSQSPRYKVTKRGQDVTLRCDPISSHATLYWYQQALGQGPEFLTYFNYEAQPDKSGLPSDRFSAERPEGSISTLTIQRTEQRDSAMYRCASSLGSSDEQFFGPGTRLTVL.